The clone carrying this T cell receptor (beta chain) was seen a few times. Its target is not known. A single record per CDR3 protein comes from TCRdb applying MiXCR to the RACE reads. The top ten clones hold 10% of a sample with more than 95,000 distinct CDR3 sequences, about 28% of them seen once. This entry is derived from a study of human T cells and chemical hapten exposure. Whole-study results and caveats: Expanded TCR sets contained significantly more large CDR3 similarity clusters than controls.

This sample's time point: patch test 3, about 24 weeks after DPC sensitization. Noted treatment: therapeutic diphenylcyclopropenone sensitization with weekly scalp DPC. The CDR3 is 11 amino acids. Per germline, CDR1 SQVTM and CDR2 ANQGSEA. Trimming stripped 6 bases from V and 1 base from J, with 3 bases between. The TCR originated in a man in his forties with alopecia areata. Some clones in this sample may be carry-over from other donors' samples. Sequences were derived from whole blood, sampled in connection with sensitization to the hapten diphenylcyclopropenone (DPC). The chain is built from TRBV29-1 and TRBJ2-2; D uncertain. The CDR3 sequence is CSVGNTGELFF. The DNA of the CDR3 is TGCAGCGTAGGGAACACCGGGGAGCTGTTTTTT.